This is a list of T cell receptor beta chains from one sample in a study of regulatory T cells in long-lasting Graves disease. A single record per CDR3 protein comes from TCRdb applying MiXCR to the multiplex PCR reads. The data contain about 210,000 distinct CDR3 sequences, approximately 18% of them seen just once; the ten biggest clones take up about 11%. The sample was also linked to a second study, of T cells in Graves' hyperthyroidism and ophthalmopathy.

This sample comprised peripheral blood mononuclear cells (PBMCs), obtained at new diagnosis, from a patient treated with antithyroid drugs. All receptors come from a woman in her 30s with Graves disease. CDR3s include the opening cysteine and the closing phenylalanine or tryptophan. Each record gives: J gene, D gene, V gene, clone size, CDR3 DNA, CDR3 protein. The D gene is left open where the match is weak. Size is omitted from some rows. Given values are once, few, many or a class for expanded clones.

J gene: TRBJ2-7; D gene: .; V gene: TRBV7-8; clone size: many; CDR3 DNA: TGTGCCAGCAGCTTAGATGGGACAAGCTTTTACGAGCAGTACTTC; CDR3 protein: CASSLDGTSFYEQYF
J gene: TRBJ1-4; D gene: .; V gene: TRBV6-1; clone size: many; CDR3 DNA: TGTGCCAGCAGCCGGGGTTCGGAAAAACTGTTTTTT; CDR3 protein: CASSRGSEKLFF
J gene: TRBJ2-7; D gene: TRBD1; V gene: TRBV30; clone size: many; CDR3 DNA: TGTGCCTGGAGTGTAGACAGGGGACAATACGAGCAGTACTTC; CDR3 protein: CAWSVDRGQYEQYF
J gene: TRBJ2-3; D gene: TRBD2; V gene: TRBV11-2; clone size: many; CDR3 DNA: TGTGCCAGCAGCTTAGATCGGGGGGTGAGAGGGGATACGCAGTATTTT; CDR3 protein: CASSLDRGVRGDTQYF
J gene: TRBJ2-3; D gene: .; V gene: TRBV2; clone size: many; CDR3 DNA: TGTGCTGACACCGTGGGGGCTCCCACAGATACGCAGTATTTT; CDR3 protein: CADTVGAPTDTQYF
J gene: TRBJ2-5; D gene: TRBD2; V gene: TRBV19; clone size: many; CDR3 DNA: TGTGCCAGTAGTAGGACTAGCGGGAGGAAATGGGAGACCCAGTACTTC; CDR3 protein: CASSRTSGRKWETQYF
J gene: TRBJ2-1; D gene: TRBD2; V gene: TRBV9; clone size: many; CDR3 DNA: TGTGCCAGCAGCGCGACTAGCGGCTTCTACAATGAGCAGTTCTTC; CDR3 protein: CASSATSGFYNEQFF
J gene: TRBJ2-2; D gene: TRBD2; V gene: TRBV28; clone size: many; CDR3 DNA: TGTGCCAGCAGGCCCAGGACTAGCGGGAGTTCCGGGGAGCTGTTTTTT; CDR3 protein: CASRPRTSGSSGELFF
J gene: TRBJ1-1; D gene: .; V gene: TRBV2; clone size: many; CDR3 DNA: TGTGCCAGCAATCGAGGGATGTTGGGGAACACTGAAGCTTTCTTT; CDR3 protein: CASNRGMLGNTEAFF
J gene: TRBJ2-5; D gene: .; V gene: TRBV7-9; clone size: many; CDR3 DNA: TGTGCCAGCAGCGGCCAGACTAGGGAGACCCAGTACTTC; CDR3 protein: CASSGQTRETQYF
J gene: TRBJ2-7; D gene: TRBD1; V gene: TRBV7-9; clone size: many; CDR3 DNA: TGTGCCAGCAGCTCGCCCACCGGGACAGAGTACGAGCAGTACTTC; CDR3 protein: CASSSPTGTEYEQYF
J gene: TRBJ2-2; D gene: .; V gene: TRBV4-1; clone size: many; CDR3 DNA: TGCGCCAGCAGCCAAGATAGGACGCTTAACACCGGGGAGCTGTTTTTT; CDR3 protein: CASSQDRTLNTGELFF
J gene: TRBJ1-1; D gene: .; V gene: TRBV14; clone size: many; CDR3 DNA: TGTGCCAGCAGCCAAGATCGAAGTGTTGCGGCTTTCTTT; CDR3 protein: CASSQDRSVAAFF
J gene: TRBJ2-3; D gene: TRBD2; V gene: TRBV2; clone size: many; CDR3 DNA: TGTGCCAGCACTCCCGGGACTAGCGGGGGGACGGATACGCAGTATTTT; CDR3 protein: CASTPGTSGGTDTQYF
J gene: TRBJ2-1; D gene: .; V gene: TRBV13; clone size: many; CDR3 DNA: TGTGCCAGCAGCTTAATTCTCGGGGAATACAATGAGCAGTTCTTC; CDR3 protein: CASSLILGEYNEQFF
J gene: TRBJ1-5; D gene: .; V gene: TRBV28; clone size: .; CDR3 DNA: TGTGCCCCCGAACAGTTTTATAGCAATCAGCCCCAGCATTTT; CDR3 protein: CAPEQFYSNQPQHF
J gene: TRBJ2-1; D gene: .; V gene: TRBV28; clone size: many; CDR3 DNA: TGTGCCAGCGAGCCCGCCTACAATGAGCAGTTCTTC; CDR3 protein: CASEPAYNEQFF
J gene: TRBJ2-2; D gene: TRBD1; V gene: TRBV5-1; clone size: many; CDR3 DNA: TGCGCCAGCAGCCCTTTGACAGGGCGGAACACCGGGGAGCTGTTTTTT; CDR3 protein: CASSPLTGRNTGELFF
J gene: TRBJ1-1; D gene: TRBD1; V gene: TRBV2; clone size: many; CDR3 DNA: TGTGCCAGCAGTGAAGAGGGGACAGCGAACACTGAAGCTTTCTTT; CDR3 protein: CASSEEGTANTEAFF
J gene: TRBJ2-5; D gene: TRBD2; V gene: TRBV2; clone size: many; CDR3 DNA: TGTGCCATTTCAACCCGGACTAGAAGGGAGACCCAGTACTTC; CDR3 protein: CAISTRTRRETQYF
J gene: TRBJ2-3; D gene: .; V gene: TRBV30; clone size: many; CDR3 DNA: TGTGCCTCTACCGGGTTAGCTAGCACAGATACGCAGTATTTT; CDR3 protein: CASTGLASTDTQYF
J gene: TRBJ1-1; D gene: .; V gene: TRBV19; clone size: many; CDR3 DNA: TGTGCCAGTAGTATAACGGGGACTGAAGCTTTCTTT; CDR3 protein: CASSITGTEAFF
J gene: TRBJ2-7; D gene: .; V gene: TRBV28; clone size: many; CDR3 DNA: TGTGCCAGCAACACCCCAGGGGGGGGGGCCTACGAGCAGTACTTC; CDR3 protein: CASNTPGGGAYEQYF
J gene: TRBJ2-5; D gene: TRBD2; V gene: TRBV12-3/TRBV12-4; clone size: .; CDR3 DNA: TGTGCCAGCAGCCCCTCGCGGGAGGGGGTAGAGACCCAGTACTTC; CDR3 protein: CASSPSREGVETQYF
J gene: TRBJ2-1; D gene: .; V gene: TRBV20-1; clone size: many; CDR3 DNA: TGCAGTGCTAGTTTCGGCAGCTCCTACAATGAGCAGTTCTTC; CDR3 protein: CSASFGSSYNEQFF
J gene: TRBJ2-5; D gene: .; V gene: TRBV11-2; clone size: many; CDR3 DNA: TGTGCCAGCAGCTTAGGCAGGGAAGAGACCCAGTACTTC; CDR3 protein: CASSLGREETQYF
J gene: TRBJ1-1; D gene: TRBD1; V gene: TRBV7-9; clone size: many; CDR3 DNA: TGTGCCAGCAGCCTTAAACAGGGGACTGAAGCTTTCTTT; CDR3 protein: CASSLKQGTEAFF
J gene: TRBJ2-5; D gene: TRBD2; V gene: TRBV19; clone size: many; CDR3 DNA: TGTGCCAGTAGTACTAGCGGGAACACCCGCCAGCAAGAGACCCAGTACTTC; CDR3 protein: CASSTSGNTRQQETQYF
J gene: TRBJ2-2; D gene: TRBD1; V gene: TRBV20-1; clone size: .; CDR3 DNA: TGCAGTGCTCCCGGGGACAGGGGGCGGGGGGAGCTGTTTTTT; CDR3 protein: CSAPGDRGRGELFF
J gene: TRBJ1-1; D gene: .; V gene: TRBV30; clone size: many; CDR3 DNA: TGTGCCTGGGCAAGGAGGGTCCCTGAAGCTTTCTTT; CDR3 protein: CAWARRVPEAFF
J gene: TRBJ1-1; D gene: .; V gene: TRBV12-3/TRBV12-4; clone size: many; CDR3 DNA: TGTGCCAGCAGTTTAGTAGGGAGGACTGAAGCTTTCTTT; CDR3 protein: CASSLVGRTEAFF
J gene: TRBJ1-6; D gene: .; V gene: TRBV6-1; clone size: many; CDR3 DNA: TGTGCCAGCAGTGTTGACAGAAAAGACTATAATTCACCCCTCCACTTT; CDR3 protein: CASSVDRKDYNSPLHF
J gene: TRBJ2-5; D gene: .; V gene: TRBV7-9; clone size: many; CDR3 DNA: TGTGCCAGCAGCTCGCAGTACCAAGAGACCCAGTACTTC; CDR3 protein: CASSSQYQETQYF
J gene: TRBJ2-3; D gene: .; V gene: TRBV2; clone size: many; CDR3 DNA: TGTGCCAGCAGTGGTAGGGGGTGGAAGACAGATACGCAGTATTTT; CDR3 protein: CASSGRGWKTDTQYF
J gene: TRBJ2-2; D gene: .; V gene: TRBV6-1; clone size: .; CDR3 DNA: TGTGCCACCTGGGGCAGGGTTAACACCGGGGAGCTGTTTTTT; CDR3 protein: CATWGRVNTGELFF
J gene: TRBJ1-5; D gene: TRBD1; V gene: TRBV28; clone size: many; CDR3 DNA: TGTGCCAGCAGCAAGACAGGGGGCAGTCAGCCCCAGCATTTT; CDR3 protein: CASSKTGGSQPQHF
J gene: TRBJ1-4; D gene: .; V gene: TRBV2; clone size: many; CDR3 DNA: TGTGCCAGCAGTGAGGCCTATCGACGGAATGAAAAACTGTTTTTT; CDR3 protein: CASSEAYRRNEKLFF
J gene: TRBJ1-2; D gene: TRBD1; V gene: TRBV7-2; clone size: many; CDR3 DNA: TGTGCCAGCAGCTTATTGCAGGGGGCAAGTGGCTACACCTTC; CDR3 protein: CASSLLQGASGYTF
J gene: TRBJ2-1; D gene: .; V gene: TRBV12-3/TRBV12-4; clone size: many; CDR3 DNA: TGTGCCAGTACGGGGGCGATCGGGGAGCAGTTCTTC; CDR3 protein: CASTGAIGEQFF
J gene: TRBJ1-1; D gene: .; V gene: TRBV29-1; clone size: many; CDR3 DNA: TGCAGCGTCGTGGGAGCGGGAAACACTGAAGCTTTCTTT; CDR3 protein: CSVVGAGNTEAFF